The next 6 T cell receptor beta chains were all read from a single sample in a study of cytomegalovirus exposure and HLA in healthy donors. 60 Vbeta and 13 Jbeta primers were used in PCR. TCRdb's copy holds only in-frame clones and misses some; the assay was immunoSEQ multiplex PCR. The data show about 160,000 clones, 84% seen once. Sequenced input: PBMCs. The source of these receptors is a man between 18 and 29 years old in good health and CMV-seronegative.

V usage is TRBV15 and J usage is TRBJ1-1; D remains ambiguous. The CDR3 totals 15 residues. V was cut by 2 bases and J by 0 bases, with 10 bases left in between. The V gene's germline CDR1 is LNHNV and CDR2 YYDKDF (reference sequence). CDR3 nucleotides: TGTGCCACCAGCAGACCGAGGCCCCTGAACACTGAAGCTTTCTTT. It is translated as CATSRPRPLNTEAFF.

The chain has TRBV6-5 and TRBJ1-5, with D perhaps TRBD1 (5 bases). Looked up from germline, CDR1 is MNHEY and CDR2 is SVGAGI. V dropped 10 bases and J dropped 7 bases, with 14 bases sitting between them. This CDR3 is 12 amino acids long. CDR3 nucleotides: TGTGCCACAAAGACGGGGGACCAGCCCCAGCATTTT. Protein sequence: CATKTGDQPQHF.

In DNA form, the CDR3 reads TGTGCCAGCAGTGAGTCAGGGAACTATGGCTACACCTTC. It yields the protein CASSESGNYGYTF. The V call is TRBV6-4, the J call TRBJ1-2, with D possibly being TRBD1 (5 bases). Germline lookup yields CDR1 MRHNA and CDR2 SNTAGT. The CDR3 is made up of 13 amino acids. V was shortened by 3 bases and J by 2 bases, with 7 bases between the two germline ends.

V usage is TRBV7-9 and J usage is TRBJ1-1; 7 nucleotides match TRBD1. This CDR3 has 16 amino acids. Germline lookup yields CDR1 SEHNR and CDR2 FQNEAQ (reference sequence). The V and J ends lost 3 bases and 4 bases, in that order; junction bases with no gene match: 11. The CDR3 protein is CASSFPTGEWSTEAFF. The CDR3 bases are TGTGCCAGCAGCTTTCCAACAGGGGAGTGGAGCACTGAAGCTTTCTTT.

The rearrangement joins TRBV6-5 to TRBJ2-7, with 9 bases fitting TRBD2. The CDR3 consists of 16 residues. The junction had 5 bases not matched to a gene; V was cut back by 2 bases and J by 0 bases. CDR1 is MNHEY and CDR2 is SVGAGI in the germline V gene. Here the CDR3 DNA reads TGTGCCAGCAGTTACGGGCGGGGGGGCCACTCCTACGAGCAGTACTTC. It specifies CASSYGRGGHSYEQYF.

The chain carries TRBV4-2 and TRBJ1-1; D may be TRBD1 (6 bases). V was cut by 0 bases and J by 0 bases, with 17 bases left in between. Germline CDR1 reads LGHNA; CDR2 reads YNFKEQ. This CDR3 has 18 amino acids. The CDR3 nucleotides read TGTGCCAGCAGCCAAGAGACAGCCGGGGGGGCGGTGAACACTGAAGCTTTCTTT. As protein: CASSQETAGGAVNTEAFF.